This TCR beta chain was found in a study of CD8 T cells in acute hepatitis C reinfection (dated by TCRdb to the early 2020s). For context, the study as a whole: This study examined the TCRbeta repertoire of CD8+ T cells that recognize the HCV NS3-1073 epitope, both during acute infection and after viral clearance. Paired acute and follow-up samples were contributed by four spontaneous resolvers. Broader findings and caveats from the paper: No follow-up repertoires were available for chronically infected subjects, since NS3-1073 specific cells were too rare to be sorted. High diversity was observed in NS3-1073 specific repertoires, and no significant differences in diversity were found between acute resolver, follow-up resolver and acute chronic samples. It was rare for CDR3 sequences to be shared with other epitopes, and exact matching may have been limited by differing sequencing approaches. TRBV04 and TRBV06 gene families were preferentially used in all groups, and this usage was not explained by overrepresentation in the naive pool. Around 12 public clonotypes were identified irrespective of outcome, and one of the public clonotypes used V04-02/J02-02. Only the TCRbeta chain was sequenced in bulk, so alphabeta pairing of public clonotypes could not be determined.

The time point label, read with the paper, signifies: naive CD8 control sorted from an acute-time-point sample. Enrolled in the Montreal Hepatitis C Cohort (HEPCO) in Canada, the donors were people who inject drugs, and these donors were followed every 3 months. Acute primary HCV infection was defined as a positive HCV RNA or antibody test after a negative test within the previous 24 weeks. Cells were surface stained with CD3, CD8 and CD45RO antibodies, and an aqua fixable dye was used to exclude dead cells. Several spontaneous resolvers, defined by HCV RNA clearance within 24 weeks, were included in the cohort. From thawed, previously cryostored peripheral blood mononuclear cells, CD8+ T cells were purified through negative selection performed by means of the MACS CD8+ T cell Isolation Kit. A BD FACSAria II cell sorter was used for cell sorting. Genomic DNA was extracted from FACS-sorted cells, and TCRbeta chain sequencing was performed through the commercial immunoSEQ service. The paper's processing steps were these. ImmunoSEQ Analyzer software v3.0 and R v3.5.1 were the tools used to analyze the repertoire data. Sequences containing stop codons or out-of-frame rearrangements were removed, so only productive rearrangements were analyzed. The sequencing provider supplied the metrics for Simpson diversity, Shannon entropy, CDR3 length and nucleotide addition. Based on frequency, clonotypes were placed into dominant, sub-dominant, low or lowest abundance groups, and clonotypes under 0.1% were left out of most analyses. A CDR3 amino acid clonotype was called public when found in at least two subjects at a cumulative frequency of at least 0.5%. TCRdb's version of the immuneACCESS table is confined to in-frame rearrangements and falls short of the full clone set. An unresolved V gene accounts for under half of the shortfall where checked; the remainder is of unknown origin. The V and J calls and clone size are taken from that table; D and trimming were inferred from the DNA. The sample table holds about 38,000 clones, of which 70% to 90% were seen once. The ten largest clones represent around 9.9% of the sample.

About this clone: This receptor's antigen is unknown. No per-base quality is available; no much larger clone lies one base away.

The CDR3, from cysteine to phenylalanine, totals 14 residues. Of all the DNA, just the CDR3 is kept, 42 bases in frame from base 1. The germline ends are 16 bases apart after V is trimmed by 10 bases and J by 1 base. CDR1 and CDR2, per the germline V gene, are MNHEY and SVGAGI. The receptor comes from a woman younger than 30 who spontaneously cleared hepatitis C infection. The chain couples TRBV6-5 to TRBJ1-1; perhaps TRBD1 is the D gene, with 5 bases matching. The sample was naive CD8+ T cells from PBMCs. The intended sense of this specimen's cell subset or site label: sorted total naive CD45RO-negative CD8+ T cells. The CDR3 region reads CATSGDGQNTEAFF. The nucleotide sequence reads as follows: TGTGCCACCTCGGGGGACGGACAGAACACTGAAGCTTTCTTT.